The entry below gives a single T cell receptor beta chain sequence along with its context. The sample is drawn from a study of blood T cell repertoires in COVID-19. Whole-study context: COVID-19 samples from acute and convalescent phases originated in the United States, Italy and Spain.

Some clones are missing from TCRdb's copy, which holds only in-frame ones; the method was immunoSEQ multiplex PCR. The data show around 250,000 clones, around nine tenths seen once. This CDR3 region has 18 residues. Between the trimmed V and J ends, which lost 0 bases and 0 bases, there was a span of 15 bases. Germline V lookup: CDR1 LGHDT, CDR2 YNNKEL (reference sequence). This sequence originates from a woman aged 70-85 years with active or convalescent COVID-19. The sample comprised peripheral blood. The rearrangement links TRBV3-1 (or the pseudogene TRBV3-2) to TRBJ1-3; D unclear. CDR3: CASSQDRRLLSSGNTIYF. For the CDR3, the DNA is TGTGCCAGCAGCCAAGATCGGCGGCTACTAAGCTCTGGAAACACCATATATTTT.